The clone carrying this TCR beta chain was observed a handful of times. Its antigen is not known. Measured with immunoSEQ multiplex PCR; TCRdb has only the in-frame clones, and not every one. The sample holds about 110,000 clones, under 95% seen once. This CDR3 region has 11 residues. The V and J ends lost 2 bases and 8 bases respectively, with 4 bases between them. The V gene's germline CDR1 is MNHEY and CDR2 SVGAGI. This entry belongs to a study of OX40 agonist ivuxolimab in advanced cancers. At the level of the study: Patients were approximately 80% male with ages roughly 23 to 79, mean 60. Overall study findings and caveats: The mean number of expanded clones was higher in CD8+ T cells than in CD4+.

The sequencing used CD4+ or CD8+ T cells sorted from blood, collected in a trial of the OX40 agonist ivuxolimab. The V and J genes are TRBV6-5 and TRBJ1-3; D is unclear. This clonotype was obtained from an adult with an advanced solid tumor such as melanoma, head and neck, liver or kidney cancer. CDR3 in amino acids: CASSYGHTIYF. For the CDR3, the DNA is TGTGCCAGCAGTTACGGTCACACCATATATTTT.